This TCR beta chain was identified during a study of blood T cells in healthy people across ages. Next came a second PCR, run for about 6 to 12 cycles, which used a sample-barcoded 5' primer along with a J-beta primer mix. TCRdb re-derived calls from the 5' RACE reads in MiXCR, one entry per CDR3 protein. There are over 600,000 distinct CDR3 sequences in the sample; around 43% occur only once, and about 30% lies in the top ten. Germline CDR1 SGHTA, CDR2 FQGTGA. V was cut by 5 bases and J by 2 bases, with 17 bases left in between. The CDR3 is made up of 16 amino acids. This receptor was obtained from a man older than 75 in good health. J is TRBJ2-3 and V is TRBV7-3; D not certain. Material for sequencing was blood. DNA of the CDR3: TGTGCCAGCAGCAGAAAGAGGTACAGATACACAGATACGCAGTATTTT. It translates to CASSRKRYRYTDTQYF.